The 11 T cell receptor beta chains below all came from one sample that was sequenced in a study of blood T cell repertoires in COVID-19. Some clones are missing from TCRdb's copy, which holds only in-frame ones; the method was immunoSEQ multiplex PCR. The table lists approximately 260,000 clones, around 85% of them singletons. Sequencing used peripheral blood. The receptor source for this set is a woman in her seventies with acute or convalescent COVID-19.

The V call is TRBV29-1, the J call TRBJ2-3, with D unclear. This CDR3 region has 12 residues. Germline V gives CDR1 SQVTM, CDR2 ANQGSEA. V lost 2 bases to trimming and J lost 2 bases, with 5 bases between them. CDR3 bases: TGCAGCGTTGAACAGATCACAGATACGCAGTATTTT. The encoded protein is CSVEQITDTQYF.

The chain links TRBV18 to TRBJ1-6; a weak D match, TRBD1 (6 bases). The CDR3 is 15 amino acids. Germline V gene lookup returns CDR1 KGHSH and CDR2 LQKENI. V was trimmed by 4 bases and J by 10 bases, leaving 17 bases between them. This CDR3 reads CASSHGQPVESPLHF. CDR3 DNA: TGTGCCAGCTCACACGGACAGCCCGTTGAGTCACCCCTCCACTTT.

The V call is TRBV19, the J call TRBJ1-2; perhaps TRBD1 as D (5 bases). CDR3 size: 17 residues. With 1 base removed from V and 0 bases from J, the gap between germline ends came to 15 bases. Germline assignment: CDR1 LNHDA and CDR2 SQIVND (reference sequence). The CDR3 DNA reads as TGTGCCAGTAGTATAGCTTCATCCCAGGGTACTAACTATGGCTACACCTTC. Translating gives CASSIASSQGTNYGYTF.

CDR3 sequence reads: CASSLTGPWGYTF. CDR3 sequence (DNA): TGTGCCAGCAGCTTAACAGGCCCCTGGGGCTACACCTTC. J is TRBJ1-2 and V is TRBV5-4; D might be TRBD1 (5 bases). CDR3 length: 13 residues. The V gene's germline CDR1 is SGHNT and CDR2 YYREEE (reference sequence). With 2 bases removed from V and 8 bases from J, the gap between germline ends came to 13 bases.

Only a few counts were recorded for this clone. The CDR3 sequence: CASSMASWAQYF. The CDR3, as DNA: TGTGCCAGCAGCATGGCCTCCTGGGCGCAGTACTTC. The rearrangement uses TRBV7-9 and TRBJ2-7; no clear D. Germline V gene lookup returns CDR1 SEHNR and CDR2 FQNEAQ (reference sequence). The CDR3 is 12 residues long. The V and J ends lost 5 bases and 9 bases respectively, with 14 bases between them.

In its sample, this clone was seen once. V gene TRBV3-1 (or the pseudogene TRBV3-2) combines with J gene TRBJ2-3, with D possibly matching TRBD1 (6 bases). From germline, CDR1 is LGHDT and CDR2 YNNKEL (reference sequence). This CDR3 spans 14 amino acids. Trimming cost V 7 bases and J 0 bases, with 11 bases left between them. CDR3: CASNGRGSTDTQYF. The CDR3 nucleotides are TGTGCCAGCAACGGCAGGGGAAGCACAGATACGCAGTATTTT.

The chain employs TRBV5-1 and TRBJ2-1; 12 bases fit TRBD2. The CDR3 is made up of 17 amino acids. The J segment lost 8 bases and the V segment lost 2 bases, leaving 11 bases of the junction unmatched. Germline CDR1 is SGHRS and CDR2 is YFSETQ. The CDR3 region is CASSFTTSSGGDDEQFF. CDR3 in DNA: TGCGCCAGCAGCTTCACAACCTCTAGCGGGGGGGATGATGAGCAGTTCTTC.

The chain employs TRBV3-1 (or the pseudogene TRBV3-2) and TRBJ1-1; the match to TRBD1 covers 11 bases. Germline CDR1 LGHDT, CDR2 YNNKEL (reference sequence). V was clipped by 5 bases and J by 1 base; unmatched bases: 12. This CDR3 has 18 residues. CDR3: CASSFRPGQGGSNTEAFF. DNA of the CDR3: TGTGCCAGCAGCTTTCGACCGGGACAGGGGGGTTCGAACACTGAAGCTTTCTTT.

This rearrangement joins TRBV6-1 to TRBJ2-7; TRBD1 matches 7 bases. Germline V gene sequence: CDR1 MNHNS, CDR2 SASEGT. After removal of 0 bases from V and 3 bases from J, the junction contained 5 bases not matched to a gene. CDR3 length: 15 residues. The CDR3 nucleotides read TGTGCCAGCAGTGAAGCGGGACAGATCATCTACGAGCAGTACTTC. Translated: CASSEAGQIIYEQYF.

The V call is TRBV2, the J call TRBJ1-1; the D is unclear. The V gene lost 1 base and the J gene lost 8 bases, with 14 bases spanning the gap. The CDR3 sequence is 14 residues long. Looked up from germline, CDR1 is SNHLY and CDR2 is FYNNEI. The CDR3 DNA reads as TGTGCCAGCAGTGAAGGTCCCCGGGGAAGCGAAGCTTTCTTT. This translates into CASSEGPRGSEAFF.

J is TRBJ2-3 and V is TRBV5-6, with TRBD2 as a possible D gene (7 bases). CDR1 and CDR2 from the germline V gene are SGHDT and YYEEEE. Between the trimmed V and J ends, which lost 1 base and 2 bases, there was a span of 11 bases. CDR3 length: 15 amino acids. CDR3 region: CASSLPGGTTDTQYF. The CDR3 region has the DNA TGTGCCAGCAGCTTGCCGGGGGGCACCACAGATACGCAGTATTTT.